The subject of this entry is one T cell receptor beta chain. Its antigen remains undetermined. Nothing much larger sits one base from this clone, and base qualities are not available. TCRbeta-specific cDNA was reverse-transcribed from approximately 0.5 ug total RNA using a constant-region primer and ProtoScript II reverse transcriptase. Three nested multiplex PCR rounds, following a slightly modified ARM-PCR procedure, were used to build the TCRbeta libraries. Each of the first two PCR rounds ran for approximately 10 cycles and used multiplex TRBV1-TRBV30 forward primers together with a Cbeta reverse primer. Sample barcodes and Illumina adapters were attached in a final 25-cycle PCR using Deep VentR polymerase. Amplicons of 200-500 bp were gel-purified with a QIAquick gel extraction kit before sequencing. An Illumina HiSeq 2500 was used to sequence the TCRbeta amplicons, generating 250-bp paired-end reads. In the source study's methods: Reads were quality-trimmed with Trimmomatic v0.33, and paired reads were merged with FLASH v1.2.11 to recover full CDR3 sequences. V, D and J germline segments were assigned to the rearranged TCRbeta sequences using MiGEC v1.2.1b. VDJtools v1.0.0 computed clonotype statistics and Shannon-Wiener diversity indices. Except for diversity analysis, only each sample's 250 most abundant clonotypes were used in subsequent analyses to reduce sampling bias. Through fastp at Q25 and MiXCR, TCRdb rebuilt clones from the public reads, retaining in-frame beta chains. Identical CDR3 protein sequences are pooled into one entry, listed with their most common genes and DNA. V and J calls and clone size were set by TCRdb, not the authors. For this sample there are 180,000 or so distinct CDR3 sequences; about 60% appear just once. The ten biggest clones cover approximately 65% of the sample.

The entry originates in a study of tumor-infiltrating lymphocytes in primary liver carcinoma (dated by TCRdb to 2016 to 2017). Regarding the research as a whole: About 5 patients with histopathologically diagnosed primary liver carcinoma underwent surgical resection in China between late 2015 and 2016. Of the five patients, three men and two women aged 30 to 69 years, four had hepatocellular carcinoma and one had combined HCC and intrahepatic cholangiocarcinoma. Tumors of the five patients were stage T1-T3 N0M0 with maximum diameters of about 4.2 to 11 cm. Each sample produced about 3.5 to 7.13 million productive TCRbeta reads, and read depth showed no significant difference between tissue types. For each liver tumor, the study sampled five regions along with adjacent normal tissue and blood, and applied TCRbeta repertoire sequencing, expression microarrays and whole-exome sequencing. TCRbeta repertoire sequencing covered 35 specimens from 5 patients: about 25 tumor regions, 5 adjacent noncancerous liver tissues and 5 peripheral blood samples. Reproducibility between technical replicate repertoires was high, with correlation coefficients above 0.95 and mean shared-clone rates near 0.89.

The CDR3 sequence holds 11 residues, the cysteine and phenylalanine included. Solely the CDR3 DNA is kept, with 33 bases framed from the first base. V is cut by 7 bases and J by 1 base, and the space between the germline ends is 4 bases. Sequences SNHLY (CDR1) and FYNNEI (CDR2) are obtained from the germline V gene. Blood RNA was extracted from unsorted whole blood using TRIzol reagent, and germline DNA was obtained with the DNeasy Blood & Tissue kit. Patients had chronic HBV infection and were treatment-naive at sampling. Before surgery, about 4 milliliters of peripheral blood were collected into K2EDTA tubes. Results and caveats for the whole study, not just this receptor: Pairs of tumor regions showed greater repertoire overlap (mean around 35%) than tumor-adjacent pairs (roughly 17%) or tumor-blood pairs (roughly 15%), which is consistent with antigen-driven expansion. Only the TCR beta chain was sequenced, so true repertoire diversity is likely underestimated because unpaired alpha chains were not captured. With just four or five patients in the study, the authors point out that the findings should be validated in a larger study. The top 250 clones made up a significantly larger repertoire fraction in tumors than in blood (p = 0.039). Because the samples were bulk and unsorted, CD4+ and CD8+ T cell repertoires could not be compared.

The chain is assembled from TRBV2 and TRBJ2-5; the D gene identity is not certain. Input material: peripheral blood. This receptor was identified in a man aged 35-49 years with primary liver carcinoma and hepatitis B virus infection. CDR3 protein: CASKSQETQYF. Here is the DNA: TGTGCCAGCAAGTCCCAAGAGACCCAGTACTTC.